These T cell receptor beta chains were read from a single sample in a study of blood T cell repertoires in COVID-19. Only in-frame clones appear in the TCRdb table, and some are missing; sequencing was by immunoSEQ multiplex PCR. The sample shows roughly 180,000 clones, about 82% of them seen only once. The sequenced sample was PBMCs or T cells enriched from blood (not recorded which). All receptors derive from a woman aged 25-40 years who had recovered from COVID-19. Both conserved end residues are part of each CDR3. Each record gives: V gene, J gene, clone size, D gene, CDR3 length, CDR3 DNA, CDR3 protein. The D gene is left open where the match is weak. Clone size is given for some rows only: seen once, a few or many times, or a class if the clone is expanded.

TRBV10-1	TRBJ2-5	NA	NA	15	TGCGCCAGCAGCCCGGGTCAGCCAAACCAAGAGACCCAGTACTTC	CASSPGQPNQETQYF
TRBV13	TRBJ2-2	few	NA	15	TGTGCCAGCAGCTTACTAGCAGCGAACACCGGGGAGCTGTTTTTT	CASSLLAANTGELFF
TRBV28	TRBJ1-5	NA	NA	13	TGTGCCAGCAGCAAAGAAGCGAATCAGCCCCAGCATTTT	CASSKEANQPQHF
TRBV19	TRBJ1-1	NA	NA	12	TGTGCCAGTACCTCCAATCAGGGGAAAGCTTTCTTT	CASTSNQGKAFF
TRBV7-6	TRBJ1-1	NA	NA	15	TGTGCCAGCAGCTCGGGGGGGGATTTGAACACTGAAGCTTTCTTT	CASSSGGDLNTEAFF
TRBV27	TRBJ1-1	NA	NA	11	TGTGCCAGCGTTTCGTACACTGAAGCTTTCTTT	CASVSYTEAFF
TRBV28	TRBJ2-7	NA	TRBD2	14	TGTGCCAGCAGTTCTAGCGGGAGTACCTACGAGCAGTACTTC	CASSSSGSTYEQYF
TRBV28	TRBJ1-2	once	TRBD1	15	TGTGCCAGCAGTTTGGGGACAGGGACAGGCTATGGCTACACCTTC	CASSLGTGTGYGYTF
TRBV29-1	TRBJ2-3	NA	TRBD1	20	TGCAGCGGGATCCCGGGGCAGGGACTCAATCAGGGGGCCGGGTCAGATACGCAGTATTTT	CSGIPGQGLNQGAGSDTQYF
TRBV6-5	TRBJ1-5	NA	NA	14	TGTGCCACCTCGCGCGGGTCCGAGGATCAGCCCCAGCATTTT	CATSRGSEDQPQHF
TRBV7-9	TRBJ2-1	NA	NA	18	TGTGCCAGCAGCCCCCGGGGGGCGGGAGAGGGGTCCTACAATGAGCAGTTCTTC	CASSPRGAGEGSYNEQFF
TRBV19	TRBJ2-5	few	TRBD1	14	TGTGCCAGTAGTATAGCCGACAGGGCTGAGACCCAGTACTTC	CASSIADRAETQYF
TRBV28	TRBJ1-1	NA	NA	15	TGTGCCAGCAGTTCAGCTACAGGCTTGAACACTGAAGCTTTCTTT	CASSSATGLNTEAFF
TRBV5-1	TRBJ2-7	NA	TRBD1	16	TGCGCCAGCAGCTTGGAAGTGGGGACAGGGAGGAACGAGCAGTACTTC	CASSLEVGTGRNEQYF
TRBV5-4	TRBJ2-6	NA	TRBD1	18	TGTGCCAGCAGTTACGGGACAGGTCCCCTCTCTGGGGCCAACGTCCTGACTTTC	CASSYGTGPLSGANVLTF
TRBV2	TRBJ1-1	once	TRBD1	12	TGTGCCAGCAGCAGGACAGGGACTGAAGCTTTCTTT	CASSRTGTEAFF
TRBV18	TRBJ2-6	once	TRBD1	18	TGTGCCAGCTCACCTAGAGGGACAGGGTTCTCTGGGGCCAACGTCCTGACTTTC	CASSPRGTGFSGANVLTF
TRBV9	TRBJ1-2	NA	NA	13	TGTGCCAGCAGCCCTCAAAGAGGGTATGGCTACACCTTC	CASSPQRGYGYTF
TRBV28	TRBJ2-7	NA	NA	14	TGTGCCAGCAGTTTACCCCTTAGCATCTACGAGCAGTACTTC	CASSLPLSIYEQYF
TRBV29-1	TRBJ2-3	NA	TRBD2	16	TGCAGCGTTGAAAAGATCGTCGAAGCGGGAGTTGATACGCAGTATTTT	CSVEKIVEAGVDTQYF
TRBV28	TRBJ2-1	NA	TRBD1	14	TGTGCCAGCAGTTCCGGGACAGGGTACAATGAGCAGTTCTTC	CASSSGTGYNEQFF
TRBV7-9	TRBJ2-7	once	NA	15	TGTGCCAGCAGCTTATCAGGGGCAAGCTCCTACGAGCAGTACTTC	CASSLSGASSYEQYF
TRBV4-2	TRBJ2-7	NA	NA	15	TGTGCCAGCAGCCAAGACCCACTAAGCTCCTACGAGCAGTACTTC	CASSQDPLSSYEQYF
TRBV3-1/TRBV3-2	TRBJ1-1	NA	TRBD1	15	TGTGCCAGCAGCCTTGGGACAGATTCGAACACTGAAGCTTTCTTT	CASSLGTDSNTEAFF
TRBV19	TRBJ2-2	NA	TRBD2	14	TGTGCCAGTCGCATAGCGGGGAACACCGGGGAGCTGTTTTTT	CASRIAGNTGELFF
TRBV19	TRBJ1-1	few	NA	14	TGTGCCAGCCGATTGGGGGGGAAAGATACTGAAGCTTTCTTT	CASRLGGKDTEAFF
TRBV10-3	TRBJ1-1	NA	NA	14	TGTGCCATCAGTGTAGGACAGCAGAACACTGAAGCTTTCTTT	CAISVGQQNTEAFF
TRBV27	TRBJ1-4	NA	NA	14	TGTGCCAGCAGTCCTGGGGGCAGATATGAAAAACTGTTTTTT	CASSPGGRYEKLFF
TRBV24-1	TRBJ2-1	NA	TRBD2	17	TGTGCCACCAGTGATTTGGAGAGCGGGAGTGGTATCAATGAGCAGTTCTTC	CATSDLESGSGINEQFF
TRBV7-9	TRBJ2-3	NA	TRBD2	15	TGTGCCAGCAGCCGAGCGGGAGTTGGCACAGATACGCAGTATTTT	CASSRAGVGTDTQYF
TRBV27	TRBJ1-2	NA	NA	15	TGTGCCAGCAGTTTATTTTCCAGGCCGCAACATGGCTACACCTTC	CASSLFSRPQHGYTF
TRBV11-2	TRBJ2-2	NA	NA	17	TGTGCCAGCAGCTTAGTCAAATCGATTCAGCGGCCCGGGGAGCTGTTTTTT	CASSLVKSIQRPGELFF
TRBV5-4	TRBJ2-1	NA	TRBD2	16	TGTGCCAGCAGCGGGACTAGCGGGAGGGTTTACAATGAGCAGTTCTTC	CASSGTSGRVYNEQFF
TRBV2	TRBJ2-7	NA	NA	13	TGTGCCAGCAGTTTAGCGAGGTCCTACGAGCAGTACTTC	CASSLARSYEQYF
TRBV5-1	TRBJ1-1	NA	TRBD1	15	TGCGCCAGCAGCTTGGGGACAGGGGGCTGGACTGAAGCTTTCTTT	CASSLGTGGWTEAFF
TRBV7-9	TRBJ1-4	NA	NA	12	TGTGCCAGCAGCTTAGAGGGGGAAAAACTGTTTTTT	CASSLEGEKLFF
TRBV28	TRBJ1-5	NA	NA	15	TGTGCCAGCACCCGTTCCGGGTCTTCAAATCAGCCCCAGCATTTT	CASTRSGSSNQPQHF
TRBV12-3/TRBV12-4	TRBJ1-1	few	TRBD1	13	TGTGCCAGCAGCGGGGACAGAGCAAATGAAGCTTTCTTT	CASSGDRANEAFF
TRBV7-9	TRBJ2-6	NA	NA	15	TGTGCCAGCAGCTTTATCCCGGGTGGGGCCAACGTCCTGACTTTC	CASSFIPGGANVLTF
TRBV25-1	TRBJ2-7	NA	TRBD2	16	TGTGCCAGCAGTGCTGGGGGGACTAGCGGAGACTACGAGCAGTACTTC	CASSAGGTSGDYEQYF
TRBV29-1	TRBJ2-2	NA	TRBD2	15	TGCAGCGTGCAGGGGACTAGCGGACCCACCGGGGAGCTGTTTTTT	CSVQGTSGPTGELFF
TRBV28	TRBJ2-3	few	NA	14	TGTGCCAGCAGCGGGAGAGGAGGCACAGATACGCAGTATTTT	CASSGRGGTDTQYF
TRBV21-1	TRBJ2-3	NA	NA	15	TGTGCCAGCCCCTTTTTCAGGGCATGCACAGATACGCAGTATTTT	CASPFFRACTDTQYF
TRBV3-1/TRBV3-2	TRBJ2-2	NA	NA	16	TGTGCCAGCAGCCCTCCGGGTCGCTTCGGGGGCGGGGAGCTGTTTTTT	CASSPPGRFGGGELFF
TRBV27	TRBJ2-2	NA	NA	17	TGTGCCAGCAGTTTAATAGGGGGGGTAGCGAACACCGGGGAGCTGTTTTTT	CASSLIGGVANTGELFF
TRBV28	TRBJ1-2	NA	NA	14	TGTGCCAGCAGTTTTTTCGGGGGGGACTATGGCTACACCTTC	CASSFFGGDYGYTF
TRBV7-2	TRBJ1-5	NA	TRBD1	15	TGTGCCAGCAGGCCCGGGACAGGGAGAGATCAGCCCCAGCATTTT	CASRPGTGRDQPQHF
TRBV30	TRBJ2-1	NA	TRBD1	14	TGTGCCTGGAGTGTTAAAAACAGGGGCAATGAGCAGTTCTTC	CAWSVKNRGNEQFF
TRBV6-5	TRBJ2-3	NA	TRBD2	16	TGTGCCAGCAGTTACGGGACTAGAGTGGGCACAGATACGCAGTATTTT	CASSYGTRVGTDTQYF
TRBV2	TRBJ1-1	once	NA	11	TGTGCCAGCACACAGGGCACTGAAGCTTTCTTT	CASTQGTEAFF
TRBV18	TRBJ2-1	NA	NA	11	TGTGCCAGCTCACCGGACAATGAACAGTTCTTC	CASSPDNEQFF